Shown below are 16 T cell receptor beta chains from a single sample sequenced in a study of T cell clones after liver transplantation (dated by TCRdb to the late 2010s). Libraries were built with the immunoSEQ multiplex PCR assay. TCRdb provides this immuneACCESS table in a form limited to in-frame rearrangements. Some clones are lacking; in checked studies, under half of them reflect an unresolved V gene, and why the rest are absent is not known. This sample comprises more than 95,000 clones, roughly four fifths of them detected only once. Of the sample, approximately 0.99% falls within the top ten clones. Sample time point, as interpreted from the label and publication: pre-transplant. The source material was CD4+ T cells from blood, sampled before liver transplant. The source is a human donor who received a liver transplant.

The chain uses TRBV28 and TRBJ1-1, with unresolved D. The CDR3 loop spans 15 amino acids. Germline CDR1 reads MDHEN; CDR2 reads SYDVKM. Trimming shortened V by 2 bases and J by 1 base, and 11 bases separated the two germline ends. The CDR3 coding sequence is TGTGCCAGCAGTTTAACCCGACTAAGGAACACTGAAGCTTTCTTT. Its translation: CASSLTRLRNTEAFF.

This chain uses TRBV27 with TRBJ2-7; D uncertain. CDR3 size: 12 residues. Germline values: CDR1 MNHEY, CDR2 SMNVEV (reference sequence). The V and J ends lost 6 bases and 3 bases respectively, with 9 bases between them. The CDR3 bases are TGTGCCAGCAGAACACAGAGCTACGAGCAGTACTTC. The encoded protein is CASRTQSYEQYF.

This clone was detected once. The chain uses TRBV27 and TRBJ2-3; 10 nucleotides agree with TRBD2. CDR3 size: 17 residues. V was pared by 3 bases and J by 7 bases, with 13 bases of the junction left unmatched. The germline gives CDR1 MNHEY, CDR2 SMNVEV (reference sequence). The CDR3: CASSFRPLAGSWNTQYF. CDR3 DNA: TGTGCCAGCAGTTTTCGGCCACTAGCGGGGTCTTGGAATACGCAGTATTTT.

The chain has TRBV28 and TRBJ1-3, with D maybe TRBD1 (5 bases). This CDR3 is 15 amino acids long. V lost 2 bases and J lost 0, with 8 bases in between. CDR1 is MDHEN, CDR2 SYDVKM, per germline. The CDR3 loop reads CASSLAGRSGNTIYF. Written as DNA, the CDR3 is TGTGCCAGCAGTTTAGCAGGGCGCTCTGGAAACACCATATATTTT.

CDR3 residues: CSGAGGTDTQYF. In DNA, the CDR3 is TGCAGCGGGGCGGGGGGCACAGATACGCAGTATTTT. The chain employs TRBV29-1 and TRBJ2-3, with 7 bases fitting TRBD2. V gave up 7 bases and J gave up 1 base; unmatched junction bases: 2. CDR3 length: 12 amino acids. Germline CDR1 reads SQVTM; CDR2 reads ANQGSEA.

The chain couples TRBV5-1 to TRBJ2-1; D gene unclear. Germline lookup yields CDR1 SGHRS and CDR2 YFSETQ. Trimming removed 4 bases from V and 8 bases from J, with 16 bases in between. The CDR3 extends over 14 amino acids. The CDR3 is CASSPSDGPHEQFF. The CDR3 DNA sequence: TGCGCCAGCAGCCCGTCTGATGGGCCACATGAGCAGTTCTTC. Based on the CDR3 plus reference TRBV5-1 and TRBJ2-1, the full variable domain is KAGVTQTPRYLIKTRGQQVTLSCSPISGHRSVSWYQQTPGQGLQFLFEYFSETQRNKGNFPGRFSGRQFSNSRSEMNVSTLELGDSALYLCASSPSDGPHEQFFGPGTRLTVL.

The chain has TRBV21-1 and TRBJ1-2; the DNA was not compared with TRBD1, the D call given in the table. TRBV21-1 constitutes a pseudogene. The CDR3 totals 12 residues. This CDR3 reads CAKEGATDGYTF. The CDR3 coding sequence is TGTGCCAAAGAGGGGGCGACGGATGGCTACACCTTC.

The genes are TRBV2 and TRBJ2-5; D possibly matches TRBD1 or TRBD2 (5 bases each). Germline CDR1 is SNHLY and CDR2 is FYNNEI. CDR3 length equals 12 residues. The V end was cut by 6 bases, the J end by 13 bases, with 18 bases between. The CDR3: CASRYGTEEAYF. CDR3 in DNA: TGTGCCAGCAGATACGGGACGGAGGAGGCGTACTTC. Full variable domain (remainder filled in from reference TRBV2 and TRBJ2-5): EPEVTQTPSHQVTQMGQEVILRCVPISNHLYFYWYRQILGQKVEFLVSFYNNEISEKSEIFDDQFSVERPDGSNFTLKIRSTKLEDSAMYFCASRYGTEEAYFGPGTRLLVL.

CDR3 sequence reads: CASSDRGIGEAFF. For the CDR3, the DNA is TGTGCCAGTAGTGACAGGGGGATCGGGGAAGCTTTCTTT. V and J are TRBV19 and TRBJ1-1; 9 bases align to TRBD1. The CDR3 runs to 13 residues. Germline V gene lookup returns CDR1 LNHDA and CDR2 SQIVND (reference sequence). V shed 5 bases and J 8 bases; nucleotides not matched to a gene: 6.

The genes are TRBV19 and TRBJ2-7, with 8 bases fitting TRBD1. V dropped 3 bases and J dropped 5; count of bases not matched to a gene: 9. Germline V gene lookup returns CDR1 LNHDA and CDR2 SQIVND (reference sequence). The CDR3 has 15 residues. CDR3 in DNA: TGTGCCAGTAGTATGGACCGACAGGGGTGGAACGAGCAGTACTTC. Its translation: CASSMDRQGWNEQYF.

The chain combines TRBV11-2 with TRBJ1-5; D is ambiguous. V was clipped by 0 bases and J by 5 bases, with 8 bases between them. CDR1 is SGHAT and CDR2 is FQNNGV in the germline V gene. This CDR3 comprises 14 residues. The DNA for the CDR3 is TGTGCCAGCAGCTTAGAGCCCGGGGATCAGCCCCAGCATTTT. Amino acids: CASSLEPGDQPQHF. Full variable domain (outside the CDR3, taken from reference TRBV11-2 and TRBJ1-5): EAGVAQSPRYKIIEKRQSVAFWCNPISGHATLYWYQQILGQGPKLLIQFQNNGVVDDSQLPKDRFSAERLKGVDSTLKIQPAKLEDSAVYLCASSLEPGDQPQHFGDGTRLSIL.

This chain connects TRBV9 to TRBJ2-1, with TRBD2 matching over 11 bases. V lost 2 bases and J lost 7; bases outside the gene matches: 8. The CDR3 length is 16 residues. CDR1 SGDLS and CDR2 YYNGEE come from the germline V gene. The CDR3 coding sequence is TGTGCCAGCAGCGTGTTTACTAGCGGGAGATATAATGAGCAGTTCTTC. It yields the protein CASSVFTSGRYNEQFF.

The chain employs TRBV4-2 and TRBJ2-7; 13 bases are shared with TRBD2. CDR1 is LGHNA and CDR2 is YNFKEQ in the germline V gene. The junction had 17 bases not matched to a gene; V was cut back by 0 bases and J by 3 bases. The CDR3 totals 21 residues. CDR3 region: CASSQDLGGLAGEEMYYEQYF. The DNA for the CDR3 is TGTGCCAGCAGCCAAGATCTTGGAGGACTAGCGGGGGAAGAGATGTACTACGAGCAGTACTTC.

The rearrangement joins TRBV30 to TRBJ2-3, with 9 bases identical to TRBD1. The CDR3 extends over 14 amino acids. The junction had 8 bases not matched to a gene; V was cut back by 8 bases and J by 2 bases. Per the germline V gene, CDR1 is GTSNPN and CDR2 is SVGIG (reference sequence). The CDR3 bases are TGTGCCCTGGGACAGGGCGCGGACACAGATACGCAGTATTTT. This encodes CALGQGADTDTQYF.

This chain uses TRBV5-1 with TRBJ2-1; TRBD2 matches at 7 bases. This CDR3 is 12 amino acids long. Germline CDR1 SGHRS, CDR2 YFSETQ. Trimming cost V 5 bases and J 7 bases; bases outside gene matches: 3. The CDR3 loop is CASSPGGNEQFF. CDR3 nucleotides: TGCGCCAGCAGTCCCGGGGGGAATGAGCAGTTCTTC.

This chain connects TRBV5-4 to TRBJ2-5, with TRBD2 identical over 13 bases. There are 15 residues in the CDR3. Germline V gives CDR1 SGHNT, CDR2 YYREEE (reference sequence). V dropped 4 bases and J dropped 1; count of bases not matched to a gene: 1. As DNA, the CDR3 is TGTGCCAGCAGCCGACTAGCGGGGGGCCAAGAGACCCAGTACTTC. Protein product: CASSRLAGGQETQYF.